Given below is one T cell receptor beta chain in context. This sample is drawn from a study of T cells expressing NK-cell markers. Study summary: TCR beta repertoires came from sorted CD3+CD56+NKG2C+, CD3+CD56+NKG2C- and CD3+CD56-NKG2C+ T cells.

TCRdb reworked the 5' RACE reads into one entry per CDR3 protein, no DNA. The sample holds 500,000 to 600,000 distinct CDR3 sequences. Germline V gene lookup returns CDR1 SGHAT and CDR2 FQDESV (reference sequence). The CDR3 has 19 amino acids. Sequencing was performed on blood T cells: a sorted CD56 or NKG2C T cell subset, CD4+ or CD8+ T cells, or bulk PBMC T cells (not recorded which). The receptor comes from a young man in good health. The chain joins TRBV11-1 to TRBJ2-1; TCRdb's D call, TRBD2, is unchecked because there is no DNA. CDR3 in amino acids: CASSLMPTSAGLTYNEQFF.